What follows describes a single T cell receptor (beta chain). TRB was amplified by touch-down multiplex PCR, primer pools A and B combined. TCRdb re-called the multiplex PCR reads, yielding one record per CDR3 amino acid sequence without DNA. This repertoire comprises roughly 7,500 distinct CDR3 sequences; its ten largest clones make up approximately 31%. TRB amplification used approximately 250 ng of peripheral blood genomic DNA. The V gene's germline CDR1 is LGHNT and CDR2 FRNRAP. This CDR3 is built from 13 residues. This record comes from a study of T cell clusters in autoimmune cytopenias. The data also belong to a second study, concerning T cell repertoires in aging, cancer and after chemotherapy. Per that paper: Patients with chronic lymphocytic leukemia were sampled before and after fludarabine- or bendamustine-based chemotherapy. Untreated cancer patients had significantly lower blood TCR diversity than age-matched healthy donors. Across the chemotherapy interval, each cancer cohort showed higher median generation probability, suggesting thymic rebound. Immunological memory after chemotherapy cannot be judged from the repertoire data.

The clonotype comes from a human donor with an autoimmune cytopenia or autoimmune hepatitis (not recorded which). Sequencing used peripheral blood. This rearrangement joins TRBV12-5 to TRBJ2-5; TCRdb outputs TRBD2, but without DNA this stays unchecked. The chain's CDR3 is CASGPSSQETQYF.